This entry lists 17 T cell receptor beta chains sequenced from one sample in a study of cytomegalovirus exposure and HLA in healthy donors. Vbeta (60) and Jbeta (13) primers were used in the PCR. TCRdb keeps only in-frame clones here, not all; method: immunoSEQ multiplex PCR. This table holds fewer than 250,000 clones, about four fifths found once. The sequenced material came from PBMCs. The receptors shown here come from a woman aged 45-65 years in good health and CMV-seropositive.

This clone was observed many times. The chain is built from TRBV5-6 and TRBJ2-7; no definite D call. Germline CDR1 reads SGHDT; CDR2 reads YYEEEE. V was shortened by 2 bases and J by 0 bases, with 9 bases between the two germline ends. CDR3 length equals 14 residues. This CDR3 reads CASSFRAFSYEQYF. In nucleotides, the CDR3 is TGTGCCAGCAGCTTCCGAGCCTTCTCCTACGAGCAGTACTTC.

V and J are TRBV10-2 and TRBJ1-2; TRBD1 matches 7 bases. Trimming removed 2 bases from V and 8 bases from J; junction bases left unmatched: 11. This CDR3 contains 15 residues. CDR1 is WSHSY and CDR2 is SAAADI in the germline V gene. The CDR3 nucleotides read TGCGCCAGCAGTGAGCCAAACAGGGGTGGAGGGGGCTACACCTTC. This sequence encodes CASSEPNRGGGGYTF.

The chain has TRBV9 and TRBJ2-7; tentatively, D is TRBD1 (6 bases). Trimming stripped 4 bases from V and 6 bases from J, with 20 bases between. Germline CDR1 is SGDLS and CDR2 is YYNGEE. The CDR3 totals 15 residues. The CDR3 is CASSPGAGRTVEQYF. As DNA, the CDR3 is TGTGCCAGCAGCCCAGGGGCTGGTCGGACGGTCGAGCAGTACTTC.

CDR3 residues: CASSLALAGGPGTDTQYF. Here the CDR3 DNA reads TGTGCCAGCAGCTTAGCACTAGCGGGGGGTCCCGGCACAGATACGCAGTATTTT. The V gene is TRBV11-2, the J gene TRBJ2-3, with 12 bases lining up with TRBD2. The CDR3 runs to 18 residues. Trimming cost V 1 base and J 1 base; bases outside gene matches: 6. Germline CDR1 SGHAT, CDR2 FQNNGV.

This chain's CDR3 is CARGSPGELFF. DNA for the CDR3: TGTGCCAGAGGGAGCCCCGGGGAGCTGTTTTTT. The chain recombines TRBV6-1 with TRBJ2-2; possible D gene TRBD2, 5 bases. V lost 9 bases, J lost 6 bases, and 8 bases lay in between. This CDR3 contains 11 residues. The germline gives CDR1 MNHNS, CDR2 SASEGT.

V usage is TRBV19 and J usage is TRBJ1-2; 7 bases agree with TRBD1. V lost 5 bases to trimming and J lost 2 bases; unmatched junction nucleotides: 2. The CDR3 has 13 residues. CDR1 is LNHDA and CDR2 is SQIVND in the germline V gene (reference sequence). The CDR3 nucleotides read TGTGCCAGTAGTGGAGGGGGCAACTATGGCTACACCTTC. Protein: CASSGGGNYGYTF.

The rearrangement joins TRBV5-4 to TRBJ2-2; TRBD2 matches 7 bases. CDR3 length equals 15 residues. In germline, CDR1 is SGHNT, CDR2 YYREEE (reference sequence). V gave up 2 bases and J gave up 5 bases; unmatched junction bases: 6. CDR3 sequence (DNA): TGTGCCAGCAGCTTCGGGGGGTCGGTTACCGGGGAGCTGTTTTTT. It specifies CASSFGGSVTGELFF.

CDR3 bases: TGTGCCAGCAGCTTCCTAATGCGCGGCACCGGGGAGCTGTTTTTT. This gives the protein CASSFLMRGTGELFF. The chain carries TRBV5-4 and TRBJ2-2; D gene uncertain. The ends were cut back, 2 bases at V and 4 bases at J, with 12 bases in the middle. Germline V lookup: CDR1 SGHNT, CDR2 YYREEE (reference sequence). CDR3 length: 15 residues. The full variable domain, with the rest looked up from reference TRBV5-4 and TRBJ2-2, is ETGVTQSPTHLIKTRGQQVTLRCSSQSGHNTVSWYQQALGQGPQFIFQYYREEENGRGNFPPRFSGLQFPNYSSELNVNALELDDSALYLCASSFLMRGTGELFFGEGSRLTVL.

The genes are TRBV18 and TRBJ2-5, with D tentatively TRBD2 (5 bases). CDR3 size: 11 residues. The germline V gene encodes CDR1 KGHSH and CDR2 LQKENI. V lost 4 bases and J 11 bases, leaving 11 bases between the germline ends. The CDR3 loop is CASSQRNEQYF. The CDR3 region has the DNA TGTGCCAGCTCACAGCGGAATGAGCAGTACTTC.

Only one count was recorded for this clone. This sequence joins TRBV7-3 and TRBJ2-6; the D gene is possibly TRBD1 (6 bases). Germline assignment: CDR1 SGHTA and CDR2 FQGTGA. Trimming removed 3 bases at V and 0 bases at J, with 12 bases between. The CDR3 has 17 amino acids. The CDR3 loop reads CASSLQGTSSGANVLTF. In nucleotides, the CDR3 is TGTGCCAGCAGCTTGCAGGGGACCAGCTCTGGGGCCAACGTCCTGACTTTC.

V and J are TRBV11-2 and TRBJ1-2, with TRBD1 matching over 8 bases. CDR1 and CDR2 from the germline V gene are SGHAT and FQNNGV. Trimming at V came to 2 bases and at J to 5 bases, leaving 10 bases not matched to a gene. CDR3 length equals 16 residues. CDR3 loop: CASSLSRTGLGYGYTF. CDR3 sequence (DNA): TGTGCCAGCAGCTTATCACGGACAGGGCTGGGATATGGCTACACCTTC.

The chain couples TRBV15 to TRBJ2-3, with TRBD1 identical over 8 bases. This CDR3 contains 15 residues. The ends lost 0 bases at V and 9 bases at J; junction bases unmatched: 8. CDR1 is LNHNV and CDR2 is YYDKDF in the germline V gene (reference sequence). The CDR3 loop is CATSRDQGAPRTQYF. CDR3 DNA: TGTGCCACCAGCAGAGATCAGGGGGCGCCGAGAACGCAGTATTTT.

The chain couples TRBV15 to TRBJ1-5; weak D call: TRBD1 (5 bases). Deletions cut 0 bases from V and 0 bases from J, with 12 bases between. The length of the CDR3 is 17 residues. Germline CDR1 and CDR2: LNHNV and YYDKDF (reference sequence). The CDR3 coding sequence is TGTGCCACCAGCAGAGACCGCGGAGGGGATAGCAATCAGCCCCAGCATTTT. Encoded protein: CATSRDRGGDSNQPQHF.

The table lists this clone with a few counts. The rearrangement links TRBV10-3 to TRBJ1-6; a possible D gene is TRBD1 (5 bases). Germline values: CDR1 ENHRY, CDR2 SYGVKD. Trimming removed 6 bases from V and 7 bases from J, with 13 bases in between. The CDR3 is made up of 14 amino acids. The CDR3 DNA sequence: TGTGCCATCAGGGGGGGGACTGAGAATTCACCCCTCCACTTT. Translation gives CAIRGGTENSPLHF.

There are a few counts of this clone. The J gene is TRBJ1-2, the V gene TRBV25-1, with 7 positions matching TRBD1. The CDR3 runs to 15 residues. Germline V lookup: CDR1 MGHDK, CDR2 SYGVNS. J lost 8 bases, V lost 2 bases, and 11 bases had no gene match. CDR3 sequence (DNA): TGTGCCAGCAGTGAACCCGGCGACAGGGCGGAAGGCTACACCTTC. Translated: CASSEPGDRAEGYTF.

The V and J genes are TRBV5-1 and TRBJ2-5; 12 nucleotides agree with TRBD2. The end of the DNA is better explained by TRBJ2-7, so the J call may be wrong. This CDR3 has 18 amino acids. Germline V CDR1 and CDR2: SGHRS, YFSETQ. CDR3 sequence reads: CASSFSTPGTSGFYEQYF. Written as DNA, the CDR3 is TGCGCCAGCAGCTTTTCTACCCCCGGGACTAGCGGGTTCTACGAGCAGTACTTC.

This rearrangement joins TRBV6-1 to TRBJ2-5, with TRBD1 matching over 9 bases. V trimming: 6 bases; J trimming: 4 bases; junction bases outside the gene matches: 3. The CDR3 consists of 13 residues. From germline, CDR1 is MNHNS and CDR2 SASEGT. The CDR3 region is CASRQGAGETQYF. In DNA, the CDR3 is TGTGCCAGCAGACAGGGGGCGGGAGAGACCCAGTACTTC.